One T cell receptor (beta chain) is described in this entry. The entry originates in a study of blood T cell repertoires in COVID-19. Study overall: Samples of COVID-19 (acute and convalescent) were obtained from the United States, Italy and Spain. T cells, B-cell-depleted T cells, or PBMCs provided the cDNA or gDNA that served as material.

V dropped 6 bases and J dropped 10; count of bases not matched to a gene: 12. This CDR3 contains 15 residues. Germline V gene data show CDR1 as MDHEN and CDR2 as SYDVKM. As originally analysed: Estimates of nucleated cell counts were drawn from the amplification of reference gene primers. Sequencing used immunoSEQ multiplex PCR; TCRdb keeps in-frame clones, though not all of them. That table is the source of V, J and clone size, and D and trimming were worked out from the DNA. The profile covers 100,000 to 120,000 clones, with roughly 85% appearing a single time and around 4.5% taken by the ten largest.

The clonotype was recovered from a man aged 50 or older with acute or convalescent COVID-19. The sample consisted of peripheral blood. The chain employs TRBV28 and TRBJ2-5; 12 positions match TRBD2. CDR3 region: CASRPGLAGSRDQYF. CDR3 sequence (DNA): TGTGCCAGCAGACCCGGACTAGCGGGGTCCCGGGACCAGTACTTC.